Listed below are T cell receptor beta chains from one sample, sequenced in a study of identical twins. TCRdb re-called the 5' RACE reads through MiXCR, storing one row per CDR3 protein. The sample holds 450,000 or so distinct CDR3 sequences, around 14% seen once. These data were also reused for a study on yellow fever vaccine responses in identical twins.

Sequenced: CD4+ T cells sorted from blood. The receptor set was obtained from a woman under 30 in good health. Both conserved end residues are part of each CDR3. Fields, in order: D gene, clone size, V gene, J gene, CDR3 DNA, CDR3 protein. D genes are given only for firm matches. The size field is filled for only some rows; it gives once, few, many or a size class.

TRBD1,NA,TRBV6-1,TRBJ2-7,TGTGCCAGCAGCAGGGACAGGGCGGACGAGCAGTACTTC,CASSRDRADEQYF
NA,few,TRBV12-3/TRBV12-4,TRBJ2-7,TGTGCCAGCAGTTTGTCGGCGGTGGGGAGTTTCAGGGGTTACGAGCAGTACTTC,CASSLSAVGSFRGYEQYF
NA,few,TRBV2,TRBJ2-1,TGTGCCAGCAGAAGTGGGGGGAATGAGCAGTTCTTC,CASRSGGNEQFF
TRBD1,few,TRBV25-1,TRBJ2-7,TGTGCCAGCAGTAAGGGACAGATAGGGCCCTACGAGCAGTACTTC,CASSKGQIGPYEQYF
NA,many,TRBV27,TRBJ1-5,TGTGCCAGCAGTATCGGACGAGTCAATCAGCCCCAGCATTTT,CASSIGRVNQPQHF
TRBD2,few,TRBV6-2/TRBV6-3,TRBJ2-1,TGTGCCAGCAGTTACTCGATATTAGCGGGGGCAAACCCAAACAATGAGCAGTTCTTC,CASSYSILAGANPNNEQFF
NA,few,TRBV28,TRBJ1-2,TGTGCCAGCAGGCAACCCAGAGGAGGGAACTATGGCTACACCTTC,CASRQPRGGNYGYTF
NA,few,TRBV6-1,TRBJ2-1,TGTGCCAGCAGTGAAGCTAGGACTGAGCAGTTCTTC,CASSEARTEQFF
NA,few,TRBV21-1,TRBJ2-2,TGTGCCAGCAGCAATCCGGCTAGCGGGGGAGAACTGAACACCGGGGAGCTGTTTTTT,CASSNPASGGELNTGELFF
NA,few,TRBV6-1,TRBJ2-5,TGTGCCAGCAGCATTGCACAGGGAGGACAAGAGACCCAGTACTTC,CASSIAQGGQETQYF
TRBD1,many,TRBV29-1,TRBJ2-1,TGCAGCGTGTCCCCGTTGGACAGGGGGCAGAATGAGCAGTTCTTC,CSVSPLDRGQNEQFF
TRBD1,NA,TRBV5-1,TRBJ1-5,TGCGCCAGCAGCTCAGGGGGACCGGGCAATCAGCCCCAGCATTTT,CASSSGGPGNQPQHF
TRBD2,NA,TRBV15,TRBJ2-7,TGTGCCACCAGCAGACAATCCGGGGGGACCTACGAGCAGTACTTC,CATSRQSGGTYEQYF
NA,few,TRBV10-3,TRBJ2-1,TGTGCCATCAGTGGGGCTGGTAACTACAATGAGCAGTTCTTC,CAISGAGNYNEQFF
TRBD1,many,TRBV28,TRBJ1-5,TGTGCCAGCAGTACAGGGGAGGTGAGCAATCAGCCCCAGCATTTT,CASSTGEVSNQPQHF
TRBD2,NA,TRBV27,TRBJ2-1,TGTGCCAGCAGTCCACTTAGCGGGAGGATTCGATTAAATGAGCAGTTCTTC,CASSPLSGRIRLNEQFF
NA,many,TRBV6-1,TRBJ2-3,TGTGCCAGCAGTAGGGGTCGGGCAGATACGCAGTATTTT,CASSRGRADTQYF
TRBD1,few,TRBV7-2,TRBJ2-2,TGTGCCAGCAGCCTAGGACAGGGGTCGAACACCGGGGAGCTGTTTTTT,CASSLGQGSNTGELFF
TRBD2,few,TRBV28,TRBJ2-4,TGTGCCACCAGCGGGAACGGGCCGGGAGCCAAAAACATTCAGTACTTC,CATSGNGPGAKNIQYF
NA,NA,TRBV11-2,TRBJ2-2,TGTGCCAGCAGCCATTGGGCGTTCGCGAACACCGGGGAGCTGTTTTTT,CASSHWAFANTGELFF
NA,few,TRBV14,TRBJ2-1,TGTGCCAGCAGCCAAGAACCATGGAGACCACCGTTCTTC,CASSQEPWRPPFF
TRBD2,NA,TRBV10-3,TRBJ2-3,TGTGCCATCAGTGACGGCGGGGGGGTTATCACAGATACGCAGTATTTT,CAISDGGGVITDTQYF
NA,NA,TRBV28,TRBJ1-1,TGTGCCAGCAGCGCTCCGTACACTGAAGCTTTCTTT,CASSAPYTEAFF
NA,NA,TRBV7-3,TRBJ2-5,TGTGCCAGCAGCAAGGGGTACCAAGAGACCCAGTACTTC,CASSKGYQETQYF
TRBD1,NA,TRBV11-3,TRBJ2-2,TGTGCCAGCAGCGACGGGACAGGGGCTTTGACCGGGGAGCTGTTTTTT,CASSDGTGALTGELFF
NA,NA,TRBV28,TRBJ2-1,TGTGCCAGCAGTTTGCGAGCATATGAGCAGTTCTTC,CASSLRAYEQFF
NA,NA,TRBV7-9,TRBJ2-7,TGTGCCAGCAGCTCCGGCCAAGGGACACAGCACTTCTACGAGCAGTACTTC,CASSSGQGTQHFYEQYF
TRBD1,many,TRBV3-1,TRBJ2-5,TGTGCCAGCAGCCAAGGCCAAAACAGGGGGCCCGAACACCTTATTGGGGAGACCCAGTACTTC,CASSQGQNRGPEHLIGETQYF
TRBD2,few,TRBV27,TRBJ2-4,TGTGCCAGCAGTTCGACTAGCGGGAGGGCCGGCAAAAACATTCAGTACTTC,CASSSTSGRAGKNIQYF
TRBD1,NA,TRBV7-2,TRBJ2-3,TGTGCCAGCAGCTTAGAAGGGGGCGCAGATACGCAGTATTTT,CASSLEGGADTQYF
TRBD1,NA,TRBV10-3,TRBJ2-2,TGTGCCATCAAAAGACAGGGGGCGAACACCGGGGAGCTGTTTTTT,CAIKRQGANTGELFF
TRBD1,many,TRBV29-1,TRBJ2-3,TGCAGCGTGTCCGGGGGACAGGGCACAGATACGCAGTATTTT,CSVSGGQGTDTQYF
NA,NA,TRBV20-1,TRBJ2-7,TGCAGTGCCGAAAGCCCGAATGGGGAGCAGTACTTC,CSAESPNGEQYF
TRBD1,NA,TRBV7-2,TRBJ2-1,TGTGCCAGCAGGACAGGGGGCCAACCCAATGAGCAGTTCTTC,CASRTGGQPNEQFF
TRBD2,NA,TRBV7-2,TRBJ2-7,TGTGCCAGCAGCTCGACCGGGACTAGAGTTGTATACGAGCAGTACTTC,CASSSTGTRVVYEQYF
NA,few,TRBV12-3/TRBV12-4,TRBJ2-2,TGTGCCAGCAGTTTAATCGAGATCCGGAGCGGGGAGCTGTTTTTT,CASSLIEIRSGELFF
TRBD2,few,TRBV28,TRBJ2-7,TGTGCCAGCAGTGGTACCGGGACTAGCGGCTACGAGCAGTACTTC,CASSGTGTSGYEQYF
NA,few,TRBV28,TRBJ2-2,TGTGCCAGCAGTCAAACGGCGAACACCGGGGAGCTGTTTTTT,CASSQTANTGELFF
TRBD1,few,TRBV5-1,TRBJ2-2,TGCGCCAGCAGCTCAGGACAGGGTCGGACCGGGGAGCTGTTTTTT,CASSSGQGRTGELFF
NA,few,TRBV5-6,TRBJ2-7,TGTGCCAGCAGCTTACAGTACTACGAGCAGTACTTC,CASSLQYYEQYF
NA,few,TRBV14,TRBJ1-5,TGTGCCAGCAGCTCGTCCGGGGCGCCCCAGCATTTT,CASSSSGAPQHF
TRBD2,NA,TRBV20-1,TRBJ2-2,TGCAGTGCTGCTTTTGCGGGAGTCTCCGGGGAGCTGTTTTTT,CSAAFAGVSGELFF
TRBD1,NA,TRBV28,TRBJ1-6,TGTGCCAGCAGTTCTCAGGGGGTCAGGGATTCACCCATCCACTTT,CASSSQGVRDSPIHF
TRBD1,few,TRBV20-1,TRBJ1-4,TGCAGTGCTGCTTCGGGACAGGGGGTAAAACTGTTTTTT,CSAASGQGVKLFF